This T cell receptor (beta chain) was documented in a study of blood T cell repertoires in COVID-19. As originally analysed: Nucleated cell number was recorded as an estimate derived from reference gene primer amplification. Sequenced by immunoSEQ multiplex PCR; TCRdb stores in-frame clones only, minus some. That table supplies the V and J calls and clone size; D and trimming were determined from the DNA. This sample carries nearly 350,000 clones, around 88% of them seen once, and the ten largest clones take 2.5% to 3.5%. The CDR3 covers 15 residues. Trimming at V came to 4 bases and at J to 4 bases, leaving 9 bases not matched to a gene. CDR1 KGHDR and CDR2 SFDVKD come from the germline V gene. This clone was picked up a small number of times.

The sequence was collected from a man aged 25-45 years with active or convalescent COVID-19. The rearrangement joins TRBV24-1 to TRBJ2-7, with 7 bases that match TRBD1. The sequenced material came from peripheral blood. DNA for the CDR3: TGTGCCACCAGTGACCCCAGACAGGGCTCATACGAGCAGTACTTC. This sequence encodes CATSDPRQGSYEQYF.